The 14 T cell receptor beta chains below come from one sample, sequenced in a study of metastatic and nonmetastatic thyroid tumors. With MiXCR, TCRdb reprocessed the PCR reads. This sample has about 20,000 clones, with 15% to 18% found just once. Thyroid surgery was performed in patients who had received no treatment beforehand. The sample consisted of blood. These TCRs come from a female donor with papillary thyroid cancer or a benign thyroid nodule (not recorded which). Some clones in this sample may be carry-over from other donors' samples.

By its share, this clone is medium-sized (0.01 to 0.1%). The chain employs TRBV6-2 or TRBV6-3 and TRBJ1-2, with D uncertain. This CDR3 is 14 amino acids long. Between the trimmed V and J ends, which lost 6 bases and 8 bases, there was a span of 19 bases. CDR1 and CDR2 (germline): MNHEY, SVGEGT. The CDR3 DNA reads TGTGCCAGCAGACGTACCGGGCCCGAAGGAGGCTACACCTTC. It specifies CASRRTGPEGGYTF.

This clone was counted many times. This chain connects TRBV14 to TRBJ2-5; TRBD2 matches 9 bases. V was clipped by 0 bases and J by 5 bases; unmatched bases: 4. This CDR3 comprises 15 residues. Germline values: CDR1 SGHDN, CDR2 FVKESK. CDR3 bases: TGTGCCAGCAGCCAAGAGCGGGGGGGCCGTGAGACCCAGTACTTC. Translation: CASSQERGGRETQYF. Full variable domain (rest looked up from reference TRBV14 and TRBJ2-5): EAGVTQFPSHSVIEKGQTVTLRCDPISGHDNLYWYRRVMGKEIKFLLHFVKESKQDESGMPNNRFLAERTGGTYSTLKVQPAELEDSGVYFCASSQERGGRETQYFGPGTRLLVL.

This clone was found many times. Other DNA sequences in the same sample also yield this CDR3. V gene TRBV18 combines with J gene TRBJ1-6; weak D call: TRBD1 (5 bases). V was shortened by 4 bases and J by 7 bases, with 17 bases between the two germline ends. Germline V lookup: CDR1 KGHSH, CDR2 LQKENI. The CDR3 runs 16 residues. The CDR3 DNA is TGTGCCAGCTCACTCCTTAGGGCAGGGATGAATTCACCCCTCCACTTT. This sequence encodes CASSLLRAGMNSPLHF.

This clone appeared many times. The J gene is TRBJ2-7, the V gene TRBV11-1; no reliable D call. CDR1 SGHAT and CDR2 FQDESV come from the germline V gene (reference sequence). V lost 8 bases and J lost 5, with 13 bases in between. The CDR3 sequence is 12 residues long. This chain's CDR3 is CASRAGGDEQYF. In DNA form, the CDR3 reads TGTGCCAGCCGGGCAGGCGGCGACGAGCAGTACTTC. The variable domain in full, with the rest retrieved from reference TRBV11-1 and TRBJ2-7, is EAEVAQSPRYKITEKSQAVAFWCDPISGHATLYWYRQILGQGPELLVQFQDESVVDDSQLPKDRFSAERLKGVDSTLKIQPAELGDSAMYLCASRAGGDEQYFGPGTRLTVT.

The chain carries TRBV28 and TRBJ1-5; D is unresolved. The CDR3 runs 16 residues. The germline V gene has CDR1 MDHEN and CDR2 SYDVKM. V dropped 6 bases and J dropped 1 base, with 16 bases sitting between them. The CDR3 DNA is TGTGCCAGCAGCGCGGGTGGGATCTCGAGCAATCAGCCCCAGCATTTT. Residues: CASSAGGISSNQPQHF. The full variable domain, completed using reference TRBV28 and TRBJ1-5, is DVKVTQSSRYLVKRTGEKVFLECVQDMDHENMFWYRQDPGLGLRLIYFSYDVKMKEKGDIPEGYSVSREKKERFSLILESASTNQTSMYLCASSAGGISSNQPQHFGDGTRLSIL.

This clone was observed many times. The chain links TRBV28 to TRBJ2-2; D perhaps matches TRBD1 (5 bases). The CDR3 is made up of 17 amino acids. Trimming removed 2 bases from V and 4 bases from J, with 17 bases in between. The germline V gene encodes CDR1 MDHEN and CDR2 SYDVKM. CDR3 region: CASSLDTRAATTGELFF. CDR3 in DNA: TGTGCCAGCAGTTTAGATACCAGGGCGGCTACCACCGGGGAGCTGTTTTTT.

This clone was seen ten or more times. This chain uses TRBV6-1 with TRBJ1-5; D remains unclear. Per germline, CDR1 MNHNS and CDR2 SASEGT. The V and J ends lost 1 base and 2 bases respectively, with 12 bases between them. The CDR3 has 16 amino acids. CDR3 nucleotides: TGTGCCAGCAGTGAAGTTTCTAACGCCGGCAATCAGCCCCAGCATTTT. This codes for CASSEVSNAGNQPQHF.

Only a few counts were recorded for this clone. J is TRBJ1-6 and V is TRBV27; D gene uncertain. Germline V gene sequence: CDR1 MNHEY, CDR2 SMNVEV (reference sequence). The CDR3 is 15 amino acids. V was trimmed by 1 base and J by 7 bases, leaving 11 bases between them. The CDR3 bases are TGTGCCAGCAGTTTATTGGGGAGGGAAAATTCACCCCTCCACTTT. Translated, it gives CASSLLGRENSPLHF.

This clone appeared many times. V is TRBV29-1 and J is TRBJ1-5; weak D call: TRBD1 (6 bases). V was shortened by 5 bases and J by 2 bases, with 13 bases between the two germline ends. Germline CDR1 and CDR2: SQVTM and ANQGSEA. The CDR3 extends over 14 amino acids. DNA of the CDR3: TGCAGCGTTCGGGAGGGGGGTGGCAATCAGCCCCAGCATTTT. Translating gives CSVREGGGNQPQHF. The whole variable domain, filled in from reference TRBV29-1 and TRBJ1-5, reads SAVISQKPSRDICQRGTSLTIQCQVDSQVTMMFWYRQQPGQSLTLIATANQGSEATYESGFVIDKFPISRPNLTFSTLTVSNMSPEDSSIYLCSVREGGGNQPQHFGDGTRLSIL.

This clone was seen repeatedly, ten times or more. The genes are TRBV2 and TRBJ2-5; TRBD2 aligns across 11 bases. This CDR3 is 16 amino acids long. V shed 7 bases, J shed 2 bases, and the junction held 9 bases outside the gene matches. CDR1 and CDR2 (germline): SNHLY, FYNNEI. As DNA, the CDR3 is TGTGCCAGCAAGACCCTAGCGGGGGGACCGCAAGAGACCCAGTACTTC. It specifies CASKTLAGGPQETQYF.

This clone is categorized as medium-sized. The chain joins TRBV6-1 to TRBJ2-1; 12 positions match TRBD2. This CDR3 is 15 amino acids long. Germline values: CDR1 MNHNS, CDR2 SASEGT. J lost 7 bases, V lost 5 bases, and 6 bases had no gene match. For the CDR3, the DNA is TGTGCCAGCAGTTCCCTAGCGGGAGGGCTGAATGAGCAGTTCTTC. Its translation: CASSSLAGGLNEQFF.

V gene TRBV6-1 combines with J gene TRBJ1-3, with a weak D call TRBD1 (5 bases). The CDR3 runs 13 residues. Germline V gene lookup returns CDR1 MNHNS and CDR2 SASEGT. In DNA form, the CDR3 reads TGTGCGACGGAAGACGGCCGTGGGGGCACCATATATTTT. Its translation: CATEDGRGGTIYF.

The V call is TRBV19, the J call TRBJ1-5; D is unclear. The ends were cut back, 11 bases at V and 7 bases at J, with 6 bases in the middle. Germline V gene sequence: CDR1 LNHDA, CDR2 SQIVND (reference sequence). The CDR3 length is 9 residues. Here the CDR3 reads CAADQPQHF. CDR3 nucleotide sequence: TGTGCCGCCGACCAGCCCCAGCATTTT. The full variable domain, rest sourced from reference TRBV19 and TRBJ1-5, is DGGITQSPKYLFRKEGQNVTLSCEQNLNHDAMYWYRQDPGQGLRLIYYSQIVNDFQKGDIAEGYSVSREKKESFPLTVTSAQKNPTAFYLCAADQPQHFGDGTRLSIL.

V and J are TRBV7-8 and TRBJ2-7; D might be TRBD1 or TRBD2, each matching 7 bases. The V and J ends lost 1 base and 2 bases respectively, with 12 bases between them. Germline V lookup: CDR1 SGHVS, CDR2 FQNEAQ. The length of the CDR3 is 15 residues. The DNA for the CDR3 is TGTGCCAGCAGCTTAGGTCAGGGGGGGACCTACGAGCAGTACTTC. Amino acids: CASSLGQGGTYEQYF. Looking up the rest from reference TRBV7-8 and TRBJ2-7 gives the full variable domain: GAGVSQSPRYKVAKRGQDVALRCDPISGHVSLFWYQQALGQGPEFLTYFQNEAQLDKSGLPSDRFFAERPEGSVSTLKIQRTQQEDSAVYLCASSLGQGGTYEQYFGPGTRLTVT.